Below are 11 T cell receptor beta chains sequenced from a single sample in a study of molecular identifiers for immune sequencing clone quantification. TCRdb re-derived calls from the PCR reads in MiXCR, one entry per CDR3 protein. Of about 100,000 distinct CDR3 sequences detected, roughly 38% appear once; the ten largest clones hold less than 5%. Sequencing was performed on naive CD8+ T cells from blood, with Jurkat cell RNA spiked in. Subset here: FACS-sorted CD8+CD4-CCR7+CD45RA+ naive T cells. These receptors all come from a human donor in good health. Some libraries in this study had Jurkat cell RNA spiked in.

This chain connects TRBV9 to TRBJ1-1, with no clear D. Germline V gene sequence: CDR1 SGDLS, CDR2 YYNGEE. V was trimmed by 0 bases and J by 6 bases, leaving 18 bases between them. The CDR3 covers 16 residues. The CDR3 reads CASSVDGGLGLSEAFF. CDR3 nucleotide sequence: TGTGCCAGCAGCGTAGATGGAGGGTTAGGGTTATCTGAAGCTTTCTTT.

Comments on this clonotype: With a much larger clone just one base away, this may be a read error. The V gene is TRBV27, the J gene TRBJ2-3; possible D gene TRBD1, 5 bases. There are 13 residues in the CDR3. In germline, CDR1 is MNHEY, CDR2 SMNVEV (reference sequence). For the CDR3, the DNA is TGTGCCAGCAGTTGGGGCCCTCGAGATACGCTGTATTTT. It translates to CASSWGPRDTLYF.

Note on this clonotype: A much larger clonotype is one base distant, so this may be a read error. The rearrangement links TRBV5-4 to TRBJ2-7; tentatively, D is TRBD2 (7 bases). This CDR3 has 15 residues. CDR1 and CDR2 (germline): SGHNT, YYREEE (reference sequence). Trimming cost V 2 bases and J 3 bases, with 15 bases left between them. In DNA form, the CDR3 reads TGTGCCAGCAGCTTAGGCAGGGGCGGGGGCTACGAGCAGTACTTC. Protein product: CASSLGRGGGYEQYF. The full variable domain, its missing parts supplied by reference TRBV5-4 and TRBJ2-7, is ETGVTQSPTHLIKTRGQQVTLRCSSQSGHNTVSWYQQALGQGPQFIFQYYREEENGRGNFPPRFSGLQFPNYSSELNVNALELDDSALYLCASSLGRGGGYEQYFGPGTRLTVT.

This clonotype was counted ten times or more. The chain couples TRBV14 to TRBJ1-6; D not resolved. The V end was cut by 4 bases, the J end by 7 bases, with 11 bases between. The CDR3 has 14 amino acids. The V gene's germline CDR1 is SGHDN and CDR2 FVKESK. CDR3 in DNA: TGTGCCAGCAGCCGGCCGGGCCTAAATTCACCCCTCCACTTT. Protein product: CASSRPGLNSPLHF.

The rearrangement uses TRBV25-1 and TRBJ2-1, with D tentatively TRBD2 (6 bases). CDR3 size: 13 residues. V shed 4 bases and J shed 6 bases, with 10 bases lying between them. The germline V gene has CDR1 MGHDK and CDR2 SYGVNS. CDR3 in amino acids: CASSAGLCNEQFF. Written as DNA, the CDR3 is TGTGCCAGCAGTGCCGGACTATGCAATGAGCAGTTCTTC.

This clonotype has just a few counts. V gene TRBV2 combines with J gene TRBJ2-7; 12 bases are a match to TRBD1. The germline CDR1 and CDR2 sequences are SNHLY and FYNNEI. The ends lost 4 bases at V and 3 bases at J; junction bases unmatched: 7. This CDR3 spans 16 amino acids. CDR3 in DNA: TGTGCCAGCAGTGCCGATGGGACAGGGGGCCACTACGAGCAGTACTTC. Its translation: CASSADGTGGHYEQYF.

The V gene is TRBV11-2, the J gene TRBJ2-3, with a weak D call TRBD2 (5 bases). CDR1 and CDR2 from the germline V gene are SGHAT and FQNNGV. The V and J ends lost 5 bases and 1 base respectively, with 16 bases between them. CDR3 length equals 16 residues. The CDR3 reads CASSPIARAGTDTQYF. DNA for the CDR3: TGTGCCAGCAGCCCTATAGCGAGAGCTGGCACAGATACGCAGTATTTT. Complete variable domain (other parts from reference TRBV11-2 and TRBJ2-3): EAGVAQSPRYKIIEKRQSVAFWCNPISGHATLYWYQQILGQGPKLLIQFQNNGVVDDSQLPKDRFSAERLKGVDSTLKIQPAKLEDSAVYLCASSPIARAGTDTQYFGPGTRLTVL.

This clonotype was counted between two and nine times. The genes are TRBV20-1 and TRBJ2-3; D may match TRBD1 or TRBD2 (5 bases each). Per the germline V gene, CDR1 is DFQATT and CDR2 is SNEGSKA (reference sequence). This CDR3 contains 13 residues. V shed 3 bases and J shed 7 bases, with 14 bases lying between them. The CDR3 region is CSASNRDPNTQYF. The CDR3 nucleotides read TGCAGTGCTAGTAACCGGGACCCCAATACGCAGTATTTT.

The CDR3 region is CASSLWGQPATQYF. CDR3 coding DNA: TGTGCCAGCAGTTTATGGGGACAGCCAGCTACGCAGTATTTT. J is TRBJ2-3 and V is TRBV28; 7 bases are shared with TRBD1. V was pared by 0 bases and J by 8 bases, with 5 bases of the junction left unmatched. The germline gives CDR1 MDHEN, CDR2 SYDVKM. CDR3 length equals 14 residues.

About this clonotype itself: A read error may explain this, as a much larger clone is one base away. The CDR3 sequence is CASIVGTGGKYF. In nucleotides, the CDR3 is TGTGCCAGCATCGTAGGGACAGGGGGCAAGTACTTC. The V and J genes are TRBV9 and TRBJ2-4; 12 bases map to TRBD1. This CDR3 spans 12 amino acids. Germline assignment: CDR1 SGDLS and CDR2 YYNGEE.

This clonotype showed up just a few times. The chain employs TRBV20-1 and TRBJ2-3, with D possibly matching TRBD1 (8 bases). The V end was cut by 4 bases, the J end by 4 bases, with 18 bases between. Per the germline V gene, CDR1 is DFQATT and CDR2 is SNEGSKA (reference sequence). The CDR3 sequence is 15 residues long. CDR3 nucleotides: TGCAGTGCTAAAACTCGACAGGGGAGGGCAGATACGCAGTATTTT. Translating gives CSAKTRQGRADTQYF.